This T cell receptor beta chain came from a study of tumor and adjacent non-tumor tissue in lung cancer. Study-wide context: Histology: about a dozen adenocarcinoma, 2 squamous cell carcinoma, 1 small cell lung cancer. Samples averaged about 3.8 million productive TCRbeta reads each.

This CDR3 spans 15 amino acids. The germline V gene has CDR1 MNHEY and CDR2 SVGAGI. The V and J ends lost 2 bases and 9 bases respectively, with 17 bases between them. The template was RNA from unsorted bulk tissue. A modified ARM-PCR protocol with three rounds of nested PCR amplified TCRbeta. Each CDR3 protein is one row after TCRdb ran MiXCR on the multiplex PCR reads. The sample records about 76,000 distinct CDR3 sequences, nearly 70% being singletons. This TCR derives from a woman in her seventies with non-small cell lung cancer. This chain connects TRBV6-5 to TRBJ2-1; no clear D gene. Input material: lung tumor tissue. The CDR3 DNA follows: TGTGCCAGCAGTTACGGCTACAGTCTTAACAGTGAGCAGTTCTTC. It translates to CASSYGYSLNSEQFF.